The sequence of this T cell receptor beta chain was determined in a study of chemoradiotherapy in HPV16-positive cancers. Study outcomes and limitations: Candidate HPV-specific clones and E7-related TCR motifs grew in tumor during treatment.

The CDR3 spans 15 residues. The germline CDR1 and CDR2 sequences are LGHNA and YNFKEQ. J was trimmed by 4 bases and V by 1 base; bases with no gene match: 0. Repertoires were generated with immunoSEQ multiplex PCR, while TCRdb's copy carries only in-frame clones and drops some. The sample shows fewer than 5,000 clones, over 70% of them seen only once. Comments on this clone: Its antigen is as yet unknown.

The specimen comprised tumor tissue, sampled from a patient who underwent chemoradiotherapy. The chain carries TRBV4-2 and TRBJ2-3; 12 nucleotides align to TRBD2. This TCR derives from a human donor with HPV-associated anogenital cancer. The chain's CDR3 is CASSQASGGADTQYF. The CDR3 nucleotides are TGTGCCAGCAGCCAAGCTAGCGGGGGGGCAGATACGCAGTATTTT.